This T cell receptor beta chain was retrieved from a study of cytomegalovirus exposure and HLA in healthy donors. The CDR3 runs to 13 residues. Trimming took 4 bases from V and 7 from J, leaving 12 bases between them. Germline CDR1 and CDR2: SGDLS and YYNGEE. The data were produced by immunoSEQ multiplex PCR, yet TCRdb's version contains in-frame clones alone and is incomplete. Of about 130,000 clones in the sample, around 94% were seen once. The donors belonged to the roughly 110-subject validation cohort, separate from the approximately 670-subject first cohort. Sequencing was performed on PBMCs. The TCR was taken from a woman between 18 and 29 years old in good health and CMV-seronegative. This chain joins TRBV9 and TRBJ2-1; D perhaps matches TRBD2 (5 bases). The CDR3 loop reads CASSLFGGNEQFF. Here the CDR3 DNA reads TGTGCCAGCAGCTTATTCGGCGGGAATGAGCAGTTCTTC.